The 7 T cell receptor beta chains below all came from one sample that was sequenced in a study of cytomegalovirus exposure and HLA in healthy donors. The primer mix had 60 Vbeta and 13 Jbeta primers. Using immunoSEQ multiplex PCR, the repertoire was profiled, and TCRdb retains in-frame clones only, with some absent. The sample has about 190,000 clones, 70% to 75% seen once. The sample consisted of PBMCs. These receptors were collected from a woman aged 25 to 39 in good health and CMV-seropositive.

The chain employs TRBV16 and TRBJ1-1; TRBD1 aligns across 9 bases. CDR1 and CDR2 from the germline V gene are KGHSY and FQNENV. Trimming removed 1 base from V and 6 bases from J; junction bases left unmatched: 6. This CDR3 region has 15 residues. The CDR3 nucleotides read TGTGCCAGCAGCCAATTTAACAGGGGGCAGGCTGAAGCTTTCTTT. Amino acid sequence: CASSQFNRGQAEAFF.

The chain has TRBV7-6 and TRBJ2-1; D is perhaps TRBD2 (5 bases). The CDR3 has 12 amino acids. Trimming shortened V by 5 bases and J by 7 bases, and 9 bases separated the two germline ends. In germline, CDR1 is SGHVS, CDR2 FNYEAQ. The DNA of the CDR3 is TGTGCCAGCAGCAGGACTGGGAATGAGCAGTTCTTC. This translates into CASSRTGNEQFF.

This rearrangement joins TRBV28 to TRBJ2-7; D is possibly TRBD1 (6 bases). This CDR3 is built from 14 residues. V was pared by 4 bases and J by 2 bases, with 12 bases between. The germline V gene has CDR1 MDHEN and CDR2 SYDVKM. The CDR3 nucleotides read TGTGCCAGCAGTTCGACAGGAGATCCCTACGAGCAGTACTTC. It codes for CASSSTGDPYEQYF. Combining the CDR3 with reference TRBV28 and TRBJ2-7 gives the whole variable domain DVKVTQSSRYLVKRTGEKVFLECVQDMDHENMFWYRQDPGLGLRLIYFSYDVKMKEKGDIPEGYSVSREKKERFSLILESASTNQTSMYLCASSSTGDPYEQYFGPGTRLTVT.

The chain joins TRBV28 to TRBJ2-7; perhaps TRBD2 as D (7 bases). CDR1 MDHEN and CDR2 SYDVKM come from the germline V gene. The CDR3 length is 14 residues. The V and J ends lost 2 bases and 4 bases respectively, with 12 bases between them. The CDR3 DNA sequence: TGTGCCAGCAGTTTAACAGGGAGGGATTACGAGCAGTACTTC. Translating it yields CASSLTGRDYEQYF.

This chain links TRBV5-1 with TRBJ2-5; D gene unclear. This CDR3 region has 11 residues. V shed 2 bases and J shed 5 bases, with 4 bases lying between them. Germline values: CDR1 SGHRS, CDR2 YFSETQ. DNA of the CDR3: TGCGCCAGCAGCTTCAGGGAGACCCAGTACTTC. This codes for CASSFRETQYF.

The V call is TRBV19, the J call TRBJ1-2, with D possibly matching TRBD1 (6 bases). The V end lost 2 bases, the J end lost 4 bases, and 17 bases lay between the germline ends. The CDR3 sequence is 16 residues long. Germline CDR1 LNHDA, CDR2 SQIVND (reference sequence). Here the CDR3 reads CASSISGGQTPYGYTF. The DNA for the CDR3 is TGTGCCAGTAGTATAAGTGGCGGACAGACCCCCTATGGCTACACCTTC.

This clone has just a few counts. This chain uses TRBV6-1 with TRBJ1-5; 7 nucleotides line up with TRBD1. Germline V gene sequence: CDR1 MNHNS, CDR2 SASEGT. CDR3 length: 14 amino acids. Losses at the gene ends were 6 bases for V and 4 bases for J; bases not matched to a gene: 6. As DNA, the CDR3 is TGTGCCAGCAGCTCACCAGGGGGGAATCAGCCCCAGCATTTT. Translating it yields CASSSPGGNQPQHF.